A single sample gave rise to the 27 T cell receptor beta chains below, sequenced in a study of CD8+ T cells in alopecia areata (dated by TCRdb to the late 2010s). The time point label on this specimen signifies: 24 weeks on oral tofacitinib. The treatment or condition label of this sample denotes: oral pan-JAK inhibitor, 5-10 mg twice daily. Library prep was done by the immunoSEQ multiplex PCR assay. For TCR sequencing, RNA was extracted from every sample and reverse transcribed into cDNA to serve as template. Here the immuneACCESS table is served through TCRdb, limited to in-frame sequences with V and J called. Missing clones are a known gap in these copies; in checked studies unresolved V genes cover under half, and the rest lacks a known reason. The sample table holds approximately 280,000 clones, of which 55% to 75% were seen once. The top ten hold more than 1.5% of the sample. This sample comprised CD4+ T cells sorted from blood, obtained at week 24, from a patient treated with tofacitinib. The source is a human donor with alopecia areata.

Details on this clone: Other DNA variants within this sample encode the same CDR3. The chain combines TRBV27 with TRBJ2-5; TRBD1 or TRBD2 may be the D gene (5 bases each). The CDR3 is 13 residues long. V was clipped by 5 bases and J by 1 base, with 8 bases between them. Per the germline V gene, CDR1 is MNHEY and CDR2 is SMNVEV (reference sequence). The CDR3 DNA sequence: TGTGCCAGCAGTCCCGGGACCCAAGAGACCCAGTACTTC. Translation: CASSPGTQETQYF.

The V call is TRBV2, the J call TRBJ2-7; 7 bases are shared with TRBD2. The CDR3 contains 13 residues. Germline trimming cut 1 base from V and 6 bases from J; bases unmatched to any gene: 3. Germline V lookup: CDR1 SNHLY, CDR2 FYNNEI. Here the CDR3 reads CASSEVPGGEQYF. The CDR3 DNA sequence: TGTGCCAGCAGTGAAGTCCCGGGGGGCGAGCAGTACTTC. Full variable domain (missing parts from reference TRBV2 and TRBJ2-7): EPEVTQTPSHQVTQMGQEVILRCVPISNHLYFYWYRQILGQKVEFLVSFYNNEISEKSEIFDDQFSVERPDGSNFTLKIRSTKLEDSAMYFCASSEVPGGEQYFGPGTRLTVT.

This sequence joins TRBV10-3 and TRBJ1-6; no definite D call. With 0 bases removed from V and 10 bases from J, the gap between germline ends came to 22 bases. CDR1 is ENHRY, CDR2 SYGVKD, per germline. The CDR3 runs to 18 residues. The CDR3 DNA follows: TGTGCCATCAGTGAGTCCGTGTTGGGTCGTCGGAGAGGGTCACCCCTCCACTTT. Translated: CAISESVLGRRRGSPLHF.

The chain is built from TRBV2 and TRBJ1-4; 9 bases align to TRBD1. Germline assignment: CDR1 SNHLY and CDR2 FYNNEI. This CDR3 has 15 amino acids. Trimming cost V 5 bases and J 8 bases; bases outside gene matches: 9. CDR3 region: CASSIYRGRGEKLFF. Written as DNA, the CDR3 is TGTGCCAGCAGTATTTACAGGGGGCGCGGAGAAAAACTGTTTTTT.

This chain links TRBV7-2 with TRBJ2-7; D is unclear. The CDR3 runs 13 residues. Trimming left V 5 bases short and J 0 bases short, with 8 bases between. CDR1 and CDR2 from the germline V gene are SGHTA and FQGNSA. CDR3 sequence reads: CASSAGSSYEQYF. The CDR3 nucleotides are TGTGCCAGCAGCGCAGGAAGCTCCTACGAGCAGTACTTC.

In regard to this clone: Relative to the germline gene, one junction end is altered; a read error may explain this. The rearrangement links TRBV2 to TRBJ2-1; D is perhaps TRBD1 (7 bases). Germline assignment: CDR1 SNHLY and CDR2 FYNNEI. The CDR3 is made up of 16 amino acids. CDR3 sequence (DNA): TGTGCCAGCAGTGAAGCAGGGGTTCCGGCAGGGGGGAGTGTGATCTTC. Translation: CASSEAGVPAGGSVIF. Full variable domain (rest looked up from reference TRBV2 and TRBJ2-1): EPEVTQTPSHQVTQMGQEVILRCVPISNHLYFYWYRQILGQKVEFLVSFYNNEISEKSEIFDDQFSVERPDGSNFTLKIRSTKLEDSAMYFCASSEAGVPAGGSVIFGPGTRLTVL.

V gene TRBV7-2 combines with J gene TRBJ2-3, with D possibly being TRBD1 (6 bases). There are 14 residues in the CDR3. Trimming took off 5 bases at V and 2 bases at J, with 11 bases between the two ends. The V gene's germline CDR1 is SGHTA and CDR2 FQGNSA. CDR3 residues: CASSDRTVTDTQYF. The CDR3 DNA reads as TGTGCCAGCAGCGACCGGACAGTCACAGATACGCAGTATTTT.

The chain has TRBV29-1 and TRBJ1-2, with 9 nucleotides matching TRBD1. V dropped 6 bases and J dropped 3; count of bases not matched to a gene: 5. The germline gives CDR1 SQVTM, CDR2 ANQGSEA. The CDR3 contains 13 residues. This CDR3 is CSVGDRVDYGYTF. The DNA for the CDR3 is TGCAGCGTGGGGGACAGGGTGGACTATGGCTACACCTTC.

This sequence joins TRBV30 and TRBJ2-5, with a possible D match to TRBD2 (6 bases). The CDR3 covers 14 residues. Germline CDR1 and CDR2: GTSNPN and SVGIG (reference sequence). V was trimmed by 5 bases and J by 2 bases, leaving 15 bases between them. The DNA for the CDR3 is TGTGCCTGGGATATCGGGACTGTGCAAGAGACCCAGTACTTC. Its translation is CAWDIGTVQETQYF.

This sequence joins TRBV29-1 and TRBJ2-1; D uncertain. Trimming stripped 2 bases from V and 9 bases from J, with 8 bases between. Germline V gene data show CDR1 as SQVTM and CDR2 as ANQGSEA. The CDR3 has 11 residues. CDR3 in amino acids: CSVERPGEQFF. The CDR3 DNA is TGCAGCGTTGAAAGGCCCGGTGAGCAGTTCTTC.

A single count supports this clone. The V gene is TRBV5-1, the J gene TRBJ2-3; no clear D gene. The germline V gene encodes CDR1 SGHRS and CDR2 YFSETQ. This CDR3 spans 15 amino acids. Deletions cut 1 base from V and 3 bases from J, with 12 bases between. CDR3 coding DNA: TGCGCCAGCAGCTTGTCCCTTAAACCTACAGATACGCAGTATTTT. Translated, it gives CASSLSLKPTDTQYF.

V and J are TRBV5-4 and TRBJ2-3; 7 nucleotides agree with TRBD1. The germline V gene encodes CDR1 SGHNT and CDR2 YYREEE (reference sequence). V was pared by 4 bases and J by 0 bases, with 11 bases of the junction left unmatched. The CDR3 has 17 amino acids. The DNA of the CDR3 is TGTGCCAGCAGCGCGCCGAGGATGGACAGGAGCACAGATACGCAGTATTTT. It is translated as CASSAPRMDRSTDTQYF.

The chain links TRBV13 to TRBJ2-1; D is unclear. CDR1 PRHDT and CDR2 FYEKMQ come from the germline V gene (reference sequence). CDR3 length equals 14 residues. V was pared by 0 bases and J by 9 bases, with 12 bases between. CDR3 DNA sequence: TGTGCCAGCAGCTTAGGAGTTATAGGAAGTGAGCAGTTCTTC. Protein: CASSLGVIGSEQFF.

The chain joins TRBV30 to TRBJ2-1, with TRBD1 matching over 8 bases. The ends lost 2 bases at V and 3 bases at J; junction bases unmatched: 3. The CDR3 consists of 14 residues. The germline CDR1 and CDR2 sequences are GTSNPN and SVGIG (reference sequence). CDR3 sequence: CAWSLGQGYNEQFF. The CDR3 DNA reads TGTGCCTGGAGTCTCGGACAGGGCTACAATGAGCAGTTCTTC.

A note on this clone: Other DNA sequences in this specimen translate into the identical CDR3. This sequence joins TRBV5-1 and TRBJ1-2; D is undetermined. The CDR3 runs 13 residues. The V end lost 0 bases, the J end lost 3 bases, and 6 bases lay between the germline ends. Germline CDR1 is SGHRS and CDR2 is YFSETQ. The CDR3 here is CASSLVGDYGYTF. In DNA, the CDR3 is TGCGCCAGCAGCTTGGTAGGTGACTATGGCTACACCTTC.

The chain is built from TRBV5-1 and TRBJ2-1; 8 bases fit TRBD1. Germline assignment: CDR1 SGHRS and CDR2 YFSETQ. Losses at the gene ends were 0 bases for V and 4 bases for J; bases not matched to a gene: 0. This CDR3 is built from 14 residues. As DNA, the CDR3 is TGCGCCAGCAGCTTGGGGGACAGGTACAATGAGCAGTTCTTC. Residues: CASSLGDRYNEQFF.

This clone was observed a few times. This sequence joins TRBV6-5 and TRBJ1-6; TRBD1 aligns across 10 bases. CDR1 is MNHEY and CDR2 is SVGAGI in the germline V gene. CDR3 length: 14 residues. Trimming removed 6 bases from V and 12 bases from J; junction bases left unmatched: 8. CDR3 loop: CASSPDRGRRPLHF. In nucleotides, the CDR3 is TGTGCCAGCAGCCCTGACAGGGGGCGAAGACCCCTCCACTTT.

The chain links TRBV7-2 to TRBJ1-1; D possibly corresponds to TRBD1 (5 bases). V dropped 6 bases and J dropped 1 base, with 12 bases sitting between them. CDR1 and CDR2 from the germline V gene are SGHTA and FQGNSA. The length of the CDR3 is 14 residues. CDR3 sequence: CASRNRQPNTEAFF. The DNA of the CDR3 is TGTGCCAGCAGGAACAGACAGCCGAACACTGAAGCTTTCTTT.

CDR3 loop: CASSQGPRAIETQYF. The CDR3, as DNA: TGCGCCAGCAGCCAAGGACCCAGGGCAATAGAGACCCAGTACTTC. J is TRBJ2-5 and V is TRBV4-1; D might be TRBD1 (5 bases). Trimming shortened V by 1 base and J by 4 bases, and 13 bases separated the two germline ends. The length of the CDR3 is 15 residues. Germline lookup yields CDR1 MGHRA and CDR2 YSYEKL.

In nucleotides, the CDR3 is TGTGCCTGGAGTGATCGGGCTTCGAATTCACCCCTCCACTTT. Translation gives CAWSDRASNSPLHF. The chain carries TRBV30 and TRBJ1-6; no clear D gene. Germline V gene data show CDR1 as GTSNPN and CDR2 as SVGIG (reference sequence). This CDR3 region has 14 residues. The ends were cut back, 1 base at V and 7 bases at J, with 11 bases in the middle.

The CDR3 is CASSEVGVSYGGYTF. The CDR3 nucleotides read TGTGCCAGCAGTGAAGTTGGCGTCAGCTATGGCGGCTACACCTTC. This chain connects TRBV2 to TRBJ1-2; D gene uncertain. The CDR3 runs 15 residues. V was pared by 1 base and J by 8 bases, with 17 bases between. The V gene's germline CDR1 is SNHLY and CDR2 FYNNEI.

This chain joins TRBV9 and TRBJ2-5, with D perhaps matching TRBD1 or TRBD2 (5 bases each). CDR1 is SGDLS, CDR2 YYNGEE, per germline. Trimming stripped 0 bases from V and 4 bases from J, with 13 bases between. CDR3 length: 15 amino acids. The CDR3 nucleotides are TGTGCCAGCAGCGTAGCTTTAGGGGAGAGAGAGACCCAGTACTTC. This encodes CASSVALGERETQYF.

CDR3 loop: CASSLRTGQGYTF. DNA of the CDR3: TGTGCCAGCAGCTTGCGGACAGGGCAAGGCTACACCTTC. The chain uses TRBV5-6 and TRBJ1-2, with 8 nucleotides matching TRBD1. From germline, CDR1 is SGHDT and CDR2 YYEEEE. The CDR3 has 13 residues. V trimming: 1 base; J trimming: 8 bases; junction bases outside the gene matches: 4.

The rearrangement joins TRBV11-2 to TRBJ1-5, with 8 bases identical to TRBD1. The germline V gene has CDR1 SGHAT and CDR2 FQNNGV. The V gene end was trimmed by 3 bases and the J gene end by 6 bases; junction bases not matched to a gene: 7. The CDR3 consists of 15 residues. CDR3 bases: TGTGCCAGCAGCTTTGCCGGACAGGGAGGTCAGCCCCAGCATTTT. Residues: CASSFAGQGGQPQHF.

This chain joins TRBV7-9 and TRBJ2-1, with D possibly TRBD1 on 5 matching bases. This CDR3 spans 17 amino acids. CDR1 is SEHNR, CDR2 FQNEAQ, per germline (reference sequence). V dropped 3 bases and J dropped 0 bases, with 15 bases sitting between them. DNA for the CDR3: TGTGCCAGCAGCTTGGGTGCAGGGCACCCCTCCTACAATGAGCAGTTCTTC. Its translation: CASSLGAGHPSYNEQFF.

The rearrangement uses TRBV5-4 and TRBJ1-6; a weak D match, TRBD1 (5 bases). Germline V gene lookup returns CDR1 SGHNT and CDR2 YYREEE (reference sequence). CDR3 length: 14 amino acids. The V end lost 1 base, the J end lost 8 bases, and 10 bases lay between the germline ends. CDR3 in amino acids: CASSLQGGHSPLHF. The CDR3 region has the DNA TGTGCCAGCAGCTTGCAGGGCGGGCATTCACCCCTCCACTTT.

V usage is TRBV29-1 and J usage is TRBJ2-3, with D possibly called TRBD1 or TRBD2 (5 bases each). CDR1 is SQVTM and CDR2 is ANQGSEA in the germline V gene. The CDR3 has 12 amino acids. The CDR3 coding sequence is TGCAGTGTCTGGGGACCTACAGATACGCAGTATTTT. Translating gives CSVWGPTDTQYF.